The subject of this entry is one T cell receptor (beta chain). These data are taken from a study of OX40 agonist ivuxolimab in advanced cancers. The wider study: A partial response was reached by three patients: one with hepatocellular carcinoma and two with cutaneous melanoma.

This table comes from immunoSEQ multiplex PCR, and its TCRdb copy is limited to in-frame clones, with some not included. The sample gives 99,000 or so clones, roughly 90% of which show up once; around 0.3% is in the top ten. This CDR3 region has 13 residues. The ends lost 6 bases at V and 7 bases at J; junction bases unmatched: 6. CDR1 and CDR2 (germline): MNHNS, SASEGT. The chain couples TRBV6-1 to TRBJ1-1; 9 positions match TRBD1. This specimen consisted of CD4+ or CD8+ T cells sorted from blood, obtained in a trial of the OX40 agonist ivuxolimab. This receptor was taken from an adult with an advanced solid tumor such as melanoma, head and neck, liver or kidney cancer. CDR3 residues: CASRTTGGGEAFF. In DNA form, the CDR3 reads TGTGCCAGCAGGACTACAGGGGGCGGTGAAGCTTTCTTT.